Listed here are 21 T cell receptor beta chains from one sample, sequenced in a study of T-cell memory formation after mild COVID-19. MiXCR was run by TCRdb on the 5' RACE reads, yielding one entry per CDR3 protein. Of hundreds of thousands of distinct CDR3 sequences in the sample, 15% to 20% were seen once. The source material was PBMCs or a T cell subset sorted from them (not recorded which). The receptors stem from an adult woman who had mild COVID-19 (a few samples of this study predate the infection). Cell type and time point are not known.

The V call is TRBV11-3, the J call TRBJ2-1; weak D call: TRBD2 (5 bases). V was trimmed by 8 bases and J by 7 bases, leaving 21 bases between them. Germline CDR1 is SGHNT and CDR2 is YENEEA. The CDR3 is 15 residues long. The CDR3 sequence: CASGYSGNFGNEQFF. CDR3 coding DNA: TGTGCCAGCGGGTACAGCGGTAACTTTGGAAATGAGCAGTTCTTC.

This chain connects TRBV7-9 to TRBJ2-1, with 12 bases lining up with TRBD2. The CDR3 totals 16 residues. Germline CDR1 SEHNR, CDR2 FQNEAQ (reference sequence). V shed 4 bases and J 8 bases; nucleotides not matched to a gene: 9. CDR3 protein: CASSSTGTSGFDEQFF. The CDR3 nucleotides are TGTGCCAGCAGCTCAACCGGGACTAGCGGGTTCGATGAGCAGTTCTTC.

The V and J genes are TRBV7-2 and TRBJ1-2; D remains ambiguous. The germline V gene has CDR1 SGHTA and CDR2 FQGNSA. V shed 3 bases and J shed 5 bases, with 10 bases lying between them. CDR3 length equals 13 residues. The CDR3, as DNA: TGTGCCAGCAGCTTCCGGACGGATTATGGCTACACCTTC. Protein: CASSFRTDYGYTF.

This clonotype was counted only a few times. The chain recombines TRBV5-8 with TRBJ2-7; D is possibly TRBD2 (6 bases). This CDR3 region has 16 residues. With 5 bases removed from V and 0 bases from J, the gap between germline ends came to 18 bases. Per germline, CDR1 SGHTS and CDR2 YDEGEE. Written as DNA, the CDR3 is TGTGCCAGCAGTCAACCCTCGGAGGGTATCTCCTACGAGCAGTACTTC. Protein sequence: CASSQPSEGISYEQYF.

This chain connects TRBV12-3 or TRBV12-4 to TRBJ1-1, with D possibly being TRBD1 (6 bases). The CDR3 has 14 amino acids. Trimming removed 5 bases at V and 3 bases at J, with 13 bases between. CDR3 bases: TGTGCCAGCAGTGAACATACAGGGTACACTGAAGCTTTCTTT. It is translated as CASSEHTGYTEAFF.

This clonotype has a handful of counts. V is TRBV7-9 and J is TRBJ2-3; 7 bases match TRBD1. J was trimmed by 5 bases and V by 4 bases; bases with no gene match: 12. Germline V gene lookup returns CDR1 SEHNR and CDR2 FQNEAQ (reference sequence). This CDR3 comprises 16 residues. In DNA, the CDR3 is TGTGCCAGCAGCTCTGGGACAGAAACAATGATAGATACGCAGTATTTT. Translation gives CASSSGTETMIDTQYF.

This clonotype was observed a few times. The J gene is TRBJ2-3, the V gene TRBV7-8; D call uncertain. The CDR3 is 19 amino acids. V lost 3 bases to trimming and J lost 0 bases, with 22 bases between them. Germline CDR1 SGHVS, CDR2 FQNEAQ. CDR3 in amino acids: CASSFALVWGTPSTDTQYF. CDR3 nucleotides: TGTGCCAGCAGCTTTGCGCTAGTGTGGGGAACCCCTAGCACAGATACGCAGTATTTT.

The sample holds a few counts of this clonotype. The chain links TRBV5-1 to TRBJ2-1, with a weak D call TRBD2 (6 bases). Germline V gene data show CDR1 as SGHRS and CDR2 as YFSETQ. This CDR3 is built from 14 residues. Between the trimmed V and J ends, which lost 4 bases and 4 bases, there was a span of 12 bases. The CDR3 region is CASSPSAGYNEQFF. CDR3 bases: TGCGCCAGCAGCCCCTCCGCGGGGTACAATGAGCAGTTCTTC.

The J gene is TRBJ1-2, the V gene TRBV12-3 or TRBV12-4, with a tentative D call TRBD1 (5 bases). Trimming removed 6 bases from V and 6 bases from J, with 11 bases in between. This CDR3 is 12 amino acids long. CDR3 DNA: TGTGCCAGCAGCCCAGGGTTCGATGGCTACACCTTC. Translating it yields CASSPGFDGYTF.

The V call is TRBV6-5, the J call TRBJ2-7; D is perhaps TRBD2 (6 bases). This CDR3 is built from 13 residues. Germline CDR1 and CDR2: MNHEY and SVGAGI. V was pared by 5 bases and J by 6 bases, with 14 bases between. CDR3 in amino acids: CASSEGLLGEQYF. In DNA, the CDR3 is TGTGCCAGCAGTGAGGGACTTTTGGGCGAGCAGTACTTC.

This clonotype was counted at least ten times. Here the CDR3 DNA reads TGCGCCAGCAGCCAGCGGACGGACTCGAACACTGAAGCTTTCTTT. Protein product: CASSQRTDSNTEAFF. The rearrangement uses TRBV5-1 and TRBJ1-1; D remains ambiguous. In germline, CDR1 is SGHRS, CDR2 YFSETQ. V was trimmed by 4 bases and J by 1 base, leaving 14 bases between them. This CDR3 is built from 15 residues.

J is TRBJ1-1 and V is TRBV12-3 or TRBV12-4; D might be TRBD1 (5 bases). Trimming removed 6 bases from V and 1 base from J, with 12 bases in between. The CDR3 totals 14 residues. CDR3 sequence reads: CASRYQGPNTEAFF. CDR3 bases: TGTGCCAGCAGATACCAGGGACCGAACACTGAAGCTTTCTTT.

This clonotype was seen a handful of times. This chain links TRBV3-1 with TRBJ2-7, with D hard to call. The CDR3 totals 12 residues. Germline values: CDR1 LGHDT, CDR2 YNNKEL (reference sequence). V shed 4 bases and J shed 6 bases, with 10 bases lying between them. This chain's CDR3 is CASSPDMTEQYF. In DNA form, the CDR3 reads TGTGCCAGCAGCCCCGACATGACCGAGCAGTACTTC.

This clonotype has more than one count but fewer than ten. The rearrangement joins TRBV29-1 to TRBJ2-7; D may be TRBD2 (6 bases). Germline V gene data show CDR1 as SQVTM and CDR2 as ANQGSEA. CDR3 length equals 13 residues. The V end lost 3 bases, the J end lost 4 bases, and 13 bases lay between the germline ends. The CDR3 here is CSVEEGLGYEQYF. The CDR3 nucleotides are TGCAGCGTTGAGGAGGGGCTCGGGTACGAGCAGTACTTC.

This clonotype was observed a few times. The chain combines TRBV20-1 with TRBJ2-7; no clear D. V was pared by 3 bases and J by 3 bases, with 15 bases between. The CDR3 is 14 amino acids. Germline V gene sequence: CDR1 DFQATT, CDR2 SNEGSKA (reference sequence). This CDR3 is CSARESSDRYEQYF. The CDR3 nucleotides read TGCAGTGCTAGGGAGTCGTCGGACCGCTACGAGCAGTACTTC.

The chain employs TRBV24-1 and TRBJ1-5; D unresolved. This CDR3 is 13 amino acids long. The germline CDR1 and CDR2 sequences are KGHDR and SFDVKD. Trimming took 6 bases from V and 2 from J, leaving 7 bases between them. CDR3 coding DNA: TGTGCCACCAGTTCGAAGGGCAATCAGCCCCAGCATTTT. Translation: CATSSKGNQPQHF.

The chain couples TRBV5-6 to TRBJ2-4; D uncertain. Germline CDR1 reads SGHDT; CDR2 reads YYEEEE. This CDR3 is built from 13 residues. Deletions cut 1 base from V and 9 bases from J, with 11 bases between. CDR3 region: CASSLKGSSIQYF. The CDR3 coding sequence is TGTGCCAGCAGCTTGAAAGGTTCGTCCATTCAGTACTTC.

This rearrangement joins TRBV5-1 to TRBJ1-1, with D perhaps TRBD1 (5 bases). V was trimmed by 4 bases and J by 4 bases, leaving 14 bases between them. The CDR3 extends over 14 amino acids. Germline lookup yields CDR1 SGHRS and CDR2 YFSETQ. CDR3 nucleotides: TGCGCCAGCAGCCAGGGACCGGGGAGCACTGAAGCTTTCTTT. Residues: CASSQGPGSTEAFF.

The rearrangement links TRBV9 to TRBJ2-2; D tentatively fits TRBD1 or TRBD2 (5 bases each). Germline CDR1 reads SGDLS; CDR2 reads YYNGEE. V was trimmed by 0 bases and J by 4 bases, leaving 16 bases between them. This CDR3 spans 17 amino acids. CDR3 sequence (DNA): TGTGCCAGCAGCGTAGCTTTGGGGGTAGCCGGCACCGGGGAGCTGTTTTTT. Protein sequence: CASSVALGVAGTGELFF.

This CDR3 is CASSPQRGGLTDTQYF. CDR3 sequence (DNA): TGTGCCAGCAGCCCCCAGCGGGGGGGCTTGACAGATACGCAGTATTTT. The rearrangement links TRBV9 to TRBJ2-3; 10 bases are a match to TRBD2. Losses at the gene ends were 4 bases for V and 3 bases for J; bases not matched to a gene: 8. This CDR3 comprises 16 residues. The germline CDR1 and CDR2 sequences are SGDLS and YYNGEE. The full variable domain, completed using reference TRBV9 and TRBJ2-3, is DSGVTQTPKHLITATGQRVTLRCSPRSGDLSVYWYQQSLDQGLQFLIQYYNGEERAKGNILERFSAQQFPDLHSELNLSSLELGDSALYFCASSPQRGGLTDTQYFGPGTRLTVL.

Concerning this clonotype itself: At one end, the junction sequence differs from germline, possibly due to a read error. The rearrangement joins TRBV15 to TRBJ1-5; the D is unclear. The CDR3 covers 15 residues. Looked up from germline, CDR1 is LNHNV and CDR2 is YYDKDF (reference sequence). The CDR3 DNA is TGTGCCACCAGCAGAGATCAAGAGAGGGTTTCCCGGAGAGTTTTT. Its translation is CATSRDQERVSRRVF.